A selection of T cell receptor beta chains follows, all from one sample in a study of post-analysis software for immune sequencing data. TCRdb called the PCR reads again in MiXCR, with one record for every CDR3 protein. The sample shows 500,000 to 600,000 distinct CDR3 sequences, 44% of them seen only once. Specimen: blood. These TCRs come from a girl aged 5-17 years with multiple sclerosis. Each CDR3 is given with its conserved first and last residue. The D gene is left open where the match is weak. Expanded clones are given a class, and other clones once, few, many or no size at all.

d_gene,v_gene,abundance,j_gene,len,CDR3nt,CDR3aa
TRBD1,TRBV20-1,-,TRBJ1-2,15,TGCAGTGCTAGAGATGAGGAGGGGGCTAGCTATGGCTACACCTTC,CSARDEEGASYGYTF
-,TRBV7-2,-,TRBJ1-2,15,TGTGCCAGCAGCTTAACCCTCAACAGGGATAATGGCTACACCTTC,CASSLTLNRDNGYTF
TRBD1,TRBV5-5,-,TRBJ2-4,13,TGTGCCAGCAGTTCCTGGGACAGTAGCATTCAGTACTTC,CASSSWDSSIQYF
-,TRBV20-1,-,TRBJ2-1,13,TGCAGTGCTAGAGTGGGGGTGGGGAATGAGCAGTTCTTC,CSARVGVGNEQFF
TRBD1,TRBV4-1,few,TRBJ2-7,14,TGCGCCAGCAGGACAGGGGGCGTACGTTACGAGCAGTACTTC,CASRTGGVRYEQYF
-,TRBV7-2,-,TRBJ2-2,15,TGTGCCAGCAGCCGCAGTATCACGAACACCGGGGAGCTGTTTTTT,CASSRSITNTGELFF
-,TRBV6-6,few,TRBJ2-7,14,TGTGCCGCCTCCCAGGGTGAGGGCTCCTACGAGCAGTACTTC,CAASQGEGSYEQYF
-,TRBV12-3/TRBV12-4,-,TRBJ2-6,13,TGTGCCAGCAGTTCCCCTGGGGCCAACGTCCTGACTTTC,CASSSPGANVLTF
-,TRBV20-1,-,TRBJ1-4,13,TGCAGTGCTGAAGGGGGGGAGAGTGAAAAACTGTTTTTT,CSAEGGESEKLFF
-,TRBV6-5,few,TRBJ2-7,14,TGTGCCAGCAGTTACTCGAGGCCGCCAGGGGAGCAGTACTTC,CASSYSRPPGEQYF
-,TRBV7-9,few,TRBJ2-7,14,TGTGCCAGCAGCTCCTCGGGGCCAACTCTCGAGCAGTACTTC,CASSSSGPTLEQYF
TRBD1,TRBV5-8,-,TRBJ2-5,17,TGTGCCAGCAGCTTAATCTTTGACAGGGGGCTAGGGGAGACCCAGTACTTC,CASSLIFDRGLGETQYF
-,TRBV12-3/TRBV12-4,-,TRBJ1-6,14,TGTGCCAGCAGTTTGGACCAACTCGGACCACCCCTCCACTTT,CASSLDQLGPPLHF
-,TRBV6-5,few,TRBJ1-4,12,TGTGCCAGCAGGCGGGGAAGTGAAAAACTGTTTTTT,CASRRGSEKLFF
-,TRBV10-2,-,TRBJ2-1,14,TGCGCCAGCACGGCGACTCTAACCTACAATGAGCAGTTCTTC,CASTATLTYNEQFF
-,TRBV20-1,-,TRBJ2-7,11,TGCAGTGCTAGATCCATCTACGAGCAGTACTTC,CSARSIYEQYF
-,TRBV5-5,-,TRBJ1-1,17,TGTGCCAGCAGCTTGGCTTACAGCGTCTATACGAACACTGAAGCTTTCTTT,CASSLAYSVYTNTEAFF
TRBD2,TRBV27,once,TRBJ2-1,13,TGTGCCAGCAGTTTAGGGGGGACTAGCGGGAGGTTCTTC,CASSLGGTSGRFF
-,TRBV12-3/TRBV12-4,-,TRBJ1-2,15,TGTGCCAGCAGTTTTGGCGGGACCCCTTCGAGTGGCTACACCTTC,CASSFGGTPSSGYTF
-,TRBV12-3/TRBV12-4,-,TRBJ2-7,13,TGTGCCAGCAGTCCTCCCCCCTCCTACGAGCAGTACTTC,CASSPPPSYEQYF
TRBD2,TRBV12-3/TRBV12-4,-,TRBJ2-5,15,TGTGCCAGCAGTTTCAGATGGACTAGCGGAGAGACCCAGTACTTC,CASSFRWTSGETQYF
-,TRBV25-1,-,TRBJ1-2,13,TGTGCCAGCAGGGAGGACGGAGTCTATGGCTACACCTTC,CASREDGVYGYTF
TRBD2,TRBV7-8,few,TRBJ2-3,18,TGTGCCAGCAGCTTAGCCAACTACCTAGCGGGAGGTGCTGTCGCGCAGTATTTT,CASSLANYLAGGAVAQYF
TRBD1,TRBV29-1,-,TRBJ2-7,13,TGCAGCGGGAACAGGGGTTCGGTCTACGAGCAGTACTTC,CSGNRGSVYEQYF
TRBD1,TRBV20-1,few,TRBJ2-1,15,TGCAGTGCGCCCGCTCGGACAGGACTCAACGATGAGCAGTTCTTC,CSAPARTGLNDEQFF
-,TRBV13,-,TRBJ1-2,12,TGTGCCAGCAGTTTAGGGGCGCGCGGCTACACCTTC,CASSLGARGYTF
-,TRBV12-3/TRBV12-4,-,TRBJ2-7,14,TGTGCCAGCAGAACCCATCGAAGGGCCTACGAGCAGTACTTC,CASRTHRRAYEQYF
TRBD1,TRBV6-6,-,TRBJ2-3,15,TGTGCCAGCACTATTGACAGGGCGAGCACAGATACGCAGTATTTT,CASTIDRASTDTQYF
-,TRBV4-1,few,TRBJ2-7,14,TGCGCCAGCAGCCAAGATATGGGGAGCTACGAGCAGTACTTC,CASSQDMGSYEQYF
-,TRBV5-1,-,TRBJ2-7,13,TGCGCCAGCAGCGTATTATGGGGATCCGAGCAGTACTTC,CASSVLWGSEQYF
-,TRBV29-1,few,TRBJ1-2,11,TGCAGCGTTGGGACACCGTATGGCTACACCTTC,CSVGTPYGYTF
TRBD1,TRBV10-3,-,TRBJ2-7,15,TGTGCCATCAGTGATCAGGGGGCTTACTCCTACGAGCAGTACTTC,CAISDQGAYSYEQYF
-,TRBV10-3,-,TRBJ1-2,14,TGTGCCATCAGTGACCCGGACCCTGACGACGGCTACACCTTC,CAISDPDPDDGYTF
TRBD1,TRBV5-1,once,TRBJ1-2,14,TGCGCCAGCAGCTGGGACCCCTGGACAGGCGGCTACACCTTC,CASSWDPWTGGYTF
-,TRBV6-5,-,TRBJ2-1,14,TGTGCCACCGCCGGCCAGGGATCTTACAATGAGCAGTTCTTC,CATAGQGSYNEQFF
-,TRBV6-1,-,TRBJ1-2,14,TGTGCCAGCACCATCTTGGGGGCTAACTATGGCTACATCTTC,CASTILGANYGYIF
-,TRBV12-3/TRBV12-4,-,TRBJ1-2,14,TGTGCCAGCAGGGTCCGGGACGGAAACTATGGCTACACCTTC,CASRVRDGNYGYTF
-,TRBV12-3/TRBV12-4,many,TRBJ2-5,14,TGTGCCAGCAGCCTAGTGGCAGGGGAAGAGACCCAGTACTTC,CASSLVAGEETQYF
-,TRBV7-2,few,TRBJ2-1,18,TGTGCCAGCAGCCTTAGGGGGTTGGCGGGGGCCTCCTACAATGAGCAGTTCTTC,CASSLRGLAGASYNEQFF
-,TRBV20-1,-,TRBJ1-2,13,TGCAGTGCTAGGACAGCCCAGGACTATGGCTACACCTTC,CSARTAQDYGYTF
TRBD1,TRBV6-6,-,TRBJ1-1,16,TGTGCCAGCAGGCCGAATCCGGGACAGGGGAACACTGAAGCTTTCTTT,CASRPNPGQGNTEAFF
-,TRBV7-9,-,TRBJ1-1,16,TGTGCCAGCAGCTTAGAGGGAACAGGGACGGGCACTGAAGCTTTCTTT,CASSLEGTGTGTEAFF
-,TRBV5-1,many,TRBJ2-3,15,TGCGCCAGCAGCTTGGGGGGCCCAAGCACAGATACGCAGTATTTT,CASSLGGPSTDTQYF
TRBD1,TRBV7-9,-,TRBJ2-7,14,TGTGCCAGCAGCCGACAGGGGACTGTCTACGAGCAGTACTTC,CASSRQGTVYEQYF
TRBD2,TRBV7-8,few,TRBJ2-7,15,TGTGCCAGCAGCGCCCGACTAGCGGGAGGCTACGAGCAGTACTTC,CASSARLAGGYEQYF
-,TRBV6-5,many,TRBJ2-1,17,TGTGCCAGCAGTTATTCCCCCCCGTCAGGGGTCTACAATGAGCAGTTCTTC,CASSYSPPSGVYNEQFF
TRBD1,TRBV12-3/TRBV12-4,-,TRBJ2-7,15,TGTGCCAGCAGTTCGCGGACAGGGCTATACTACGAGCAGTACTTC,CASSSRTGLYYEQYF
TRBD1,TRBV7-2,-,TRBJ2-7,16,TGTGCCAGCAGCTTATCCACAGGGGGCATCGTCTACGAGCAGTACTTC,CASSLSTGGIVYEQYF
TRBD2,TRBV20-1,many,TRBJ2-5,15,TGCAGTGCTACCCCTAGCGGGAGGGGCCAAGAGACCCAGTACTTC,CSATPSGRGQETQYF
TRBD2,TRBV12-3/TRBV12-4,once,TRBJ2-7,15,TGTGCCAGCAGTGGCCGACTAGCGAGCTCCTACGAGCAGTACTTC,CASSGRLASSYEQYF